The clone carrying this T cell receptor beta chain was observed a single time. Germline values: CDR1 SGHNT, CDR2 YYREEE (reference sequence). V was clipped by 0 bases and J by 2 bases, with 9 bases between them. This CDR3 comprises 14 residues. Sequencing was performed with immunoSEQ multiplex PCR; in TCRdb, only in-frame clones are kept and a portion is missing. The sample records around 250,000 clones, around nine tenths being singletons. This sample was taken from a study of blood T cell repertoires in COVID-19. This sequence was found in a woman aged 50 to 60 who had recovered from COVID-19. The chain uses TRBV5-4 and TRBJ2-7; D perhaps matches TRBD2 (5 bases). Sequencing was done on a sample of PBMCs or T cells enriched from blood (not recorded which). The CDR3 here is CASSLDSGPYEQYF. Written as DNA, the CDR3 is TGTGCCAGCAGCTTGGACAGCGGCCCCTACGAGCAGTACTTC.